A single sample gave rise to the 15 T cell receptor beta chains below, sequenced in a study of monozygotic twins with inflammatory bowel disease. TCRdb reprocessed the 5' RACE reads; each CDR3 protein has one entry and no DNA is given. The sample holds about 350,000 distinct CDR3 sequences. The sample was blood. These receptors were obtained from a human donor with ulcerative colitis or Crohn's disease, or a healthy co-twin of an affected twin (not recorded which).

This chain joins TRBV4-3 and TRBJ1-4; TCRdb picks TRBD1, but there is no DNA to check that call. This CDR3 is built from 17 residues. The germline V gene has CDR1 LGHNA and CDR2 YSLEER. The chain's CDR3 is CASSQTLSGTGLEKLFF.

The gene calls are TRBV18 and TRBJ1-1. The CDR3 consists of 16 residues. The germline V gene has CDR1 KGHSH and CDR2 LQKENI. The CDR3 spells CASSRPTGIMNTEAFF.

This chain links TRBV5-1 with TRBJ2-7. Per germline, CDR1 SGHRS and CDR2 YFSETQ. The CDR3 is 15 amino acids. The CDR3 loop reads CASSLEPGSSYEQYF.

V is TRBV28 and J is TRBJ2-7; the D gene TCRdb calls, TRBD2, cannot be checked with no DNA. Germline CDR1 MDHEN, CDR2 SYDVKM. The CDR3 length is 19 residues. CDR3 in amino acids: CASSLGASTSGRTSYEQYF.

This chain uses TRBV4-3 with TRBJ2-7; lacking DNA, the TRBD1 call made by TCRdb goes unchecked. This CDR3 contains 14 residues. Germline V lookup: CDR1 LGHNA, CDR2 YSLEER. The CDR3 spells CASSRAGGGYEQYF.

The V call is TRBV4-3, the J call TRBJ2-2; the D call from TCRdb, TRBD1, cannot be confirmed without DNA. The CDR3 totals 15 residues. Germline V gene lookup returns CDR1 LGHNA and CDR2 YSLEER. The CDR3 spells CASSLGQGVTGELFF.

CDR3 loop: CASSYRTGPYEQYF. The chain links TRBV6-2 or TRBV6-3 to TRBJ2-7. The CDR3 runs to 14 residues. Germline loops: CDR1 MNHEY, CDR2 SVGEGT.

The rearrangement uses TRBV28 and TRBJ1-2; checking the TCRdb D call of TRBD1 is not possible without DNA. The CDR3 length is 15 residues. CDR1 is MDHEN and CDR2 is SYDVKM in the germline V gene. CDR3 sequence: CATSDPGQGAYGYTF.

The rearrangement joins TRBV12-3 or TRBV12-4 to TRBJ2-5. CDR3 length: 12 amino acids. CDR3 protein: CASSRTQETQYF.

The chain couples TRBV20-1 to TRBJ1-5. The CDR3 runs 16 residues. From germline, CDR1 is DFQATT and CDR2 SNEGSKA (reference sequence). CDR3: CSARGKYEAGNQPQHF.

The chain uses TRBV9 and TRBJ2-5; TCRdb gives TRBD2 as the D gene, but with no DNA this cannot be confirmed. The germline gives CDR1 SGDLS, CDR2 YYNGEE. CDR3 length: 15 residues. CDR3 in amino acids: CASSVGSTLRETQYF.

The V call is TRBV28, the J call TRBJ1-5; the TCRdb call, TRBD1, lacks DNA for checking. Germline values: CDR1 MDHEN, CDR2 SYDVKM. This CDR3 spans 14 amino acids. CDR3: CASSPDRYNQPQHF.

CDR3: CASSKQLEVNEQFF. This chain joins TRBV28 and TRBJ2-1; absent DNA, TCRdb's TRBD2 call cannot be checked. Per germline, CDR1 MDHEN and CDR2 SYDVKM. The CDR3 covers 14 residues. The complete variable domain, with remaining parts taken from reference TRBV28 and TRBJ2-1, reads DVKVTQSSRYLVKRTGEKVFLECVQDMDHENMFWYRQDPGLGLRLIYFSYDVKMKEKGDIPEGYSVSREKKERFSLILESASTNQTSMYLCASSKQLEVNEQFFGPGTRLTVL.

This chain joins TRBV4-1 and TRBJ2-7; TCRdb's D call, TRBD1, is unchecked because there is no DNA. The CDR3 runs to 17 residues. Germline V gene data show CDR1 as MGHRA and CDR2 as YSYEKL. The chain's CDR3 is CASSQDSPGAASYEQYF.

The chain carries TRBV30 and TRBJ2-1; the D call from TCRdb, TRBD1, cannot be confirmed without DNA. Germline V gives CDR1 GTSNPN, CDR2 SVGIG (reference sequence). CDR3 length: 12 amino acids. The CDR3 protein is CAWGTDDNEQFF.